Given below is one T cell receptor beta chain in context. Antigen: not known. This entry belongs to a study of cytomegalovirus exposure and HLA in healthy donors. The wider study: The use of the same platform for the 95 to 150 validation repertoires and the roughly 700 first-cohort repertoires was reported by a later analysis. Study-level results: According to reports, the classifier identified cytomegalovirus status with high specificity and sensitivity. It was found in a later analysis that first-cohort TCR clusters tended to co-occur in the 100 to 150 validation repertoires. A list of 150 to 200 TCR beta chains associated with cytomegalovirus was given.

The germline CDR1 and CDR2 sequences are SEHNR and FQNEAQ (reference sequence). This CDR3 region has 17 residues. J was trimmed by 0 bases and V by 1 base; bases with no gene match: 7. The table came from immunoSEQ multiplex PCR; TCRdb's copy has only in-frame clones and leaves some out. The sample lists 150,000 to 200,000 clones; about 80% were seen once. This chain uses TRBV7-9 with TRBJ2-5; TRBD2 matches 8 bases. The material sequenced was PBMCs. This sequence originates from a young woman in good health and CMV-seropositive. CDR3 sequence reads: CASSLVKSSGYQETQYF. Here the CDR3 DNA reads TGTGCCAGCAGCTTAGTAAAGTCTAGCGGGTACCAAGAGACCCAGTACTTC.